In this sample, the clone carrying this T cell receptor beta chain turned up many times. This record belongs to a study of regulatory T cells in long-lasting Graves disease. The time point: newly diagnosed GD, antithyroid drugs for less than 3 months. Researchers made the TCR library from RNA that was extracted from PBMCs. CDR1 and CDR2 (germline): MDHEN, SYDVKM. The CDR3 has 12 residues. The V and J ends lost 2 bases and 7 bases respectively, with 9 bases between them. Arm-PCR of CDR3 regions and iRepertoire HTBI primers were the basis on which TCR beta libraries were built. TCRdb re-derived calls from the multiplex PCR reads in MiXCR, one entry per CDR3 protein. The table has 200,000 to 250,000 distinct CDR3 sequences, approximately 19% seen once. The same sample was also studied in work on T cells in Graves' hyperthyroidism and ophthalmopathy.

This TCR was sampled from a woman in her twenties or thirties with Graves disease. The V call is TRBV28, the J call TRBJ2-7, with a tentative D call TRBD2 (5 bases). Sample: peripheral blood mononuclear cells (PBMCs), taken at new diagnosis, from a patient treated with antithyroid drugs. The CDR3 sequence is CASSLAGGEQYF. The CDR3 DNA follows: TGTGCCAGCAGTTTAGCGGGTGGGGAGCAGTACTTC.